A selection of T cell receptor beta chains follows, all from one sample in a study of T cells after yellow fever vaccination. TCRdb fed the 5' RACE reads into MiXCR, producing one record per CDR3 protein. The sample lists nearly 350,000 distinct CDR3 sequences, approximately 8% occurring once. The specimen was PBMCs, collected 35 to 50 days after the first yellow fever vaccination. The origin of the receptors is a man between 18 and 29 years old who received the YFV17D yellow fever vaccine. The CDR3 runs from the conserved cysteine through the conserved F or W. The order of the fields is J gene, V gene, CDR3 protein.

TRBJ2-1,TRBV7-9,CASSQTGGSDNEQFF
TRBJ2-7,TRBV15,CATSRVAGGYYEQYF
TRBJ1-2,TRBV20-1,CSAYNYGYTF
TRBJ1-2,TRBV6-5,CASSSAGGAGYGYTF
TRBJ2-5,TRBV29-1,CSVVRVDQETQYF
TRBJ2-5,TRBV7-2,CASSYHPASETQYF
TRBJ2-2,TRBV7-3,CASSNNRNTGELFF
TRBJ2-2,TRBV3-1,CASSPHEAEAKSGELFF
TRBJ2-5,TRBV20-1,CSVSGGGQETQYF
TRBJ1-2,TRBV7-2,CASSFGAYGYTF
TRBJ2-5,TRBV5-5,CASSLDPPRDETQYF
TRBJ2-2,TRBV6-1,CASLGLADTGELFF
TRBJ2-7,TRBV4-3,CASSQDYSIYPREQYF
TRBJ2-7,TRBV30,CAWSVMLVGEQYF
TRBJ1-3,TRBV7-2,CASKLGRFPGNTIYF
TRBJ2-3,TRBV4-1,CASSQTGPSTDTQYF
TRBJ1-1,TRBV4-1,CASRSVSNTEAFF
TRBJ1-6,TRBV20-1,CSARGRPRKFSPLHF
TRBJ1-2,TRBV7-6,CASSDRTGVGYTF
TRBJ2-5,TRBV7-9,CASSLFQGLETQYF
TRBJ2-4,TRBV3-1,CASSHSAGRDIQYF
TRBJ2-5,TRBV28,CASRTLGLAGGKETQYF
TRBJ2-5,TRBV7-9,CASSLGAAGEETQYF
TRBJ2-2,TRBV20-1,CSARPPGTSGSGELFF
TRBJ2-3,TRBV5-1,CASSASQFTDTQYF
TRBJ2-3,TRBV9,CASSVNRGRTSTDTQYF
TRBJ1-5,TRBV5-1,CASSIWDRIEGNQPQHF
TRBJ2-3,TRBV5-1,CASSWTFGTDTQYF
TRBJ1-5,TRBV10-2,CASSELGAGQPQHF
TRBJ2-1,TRBV7-9,CASQGAAGMYEQFF
TRBJ2-7,TRBV2,CASKMRRSGEQYF
TRBJ1-5,TRBV4-2,CASSHTDRGNQPQHF
TRBJ2-4,TRBV4-2,CASSQGASKNIQYF
TRBJ2-1,TRBV24-1,CATSDSNPTRPDYNEQFF
TRBJ2-5,TRBV15,CATSRTPGTAQETQYF
TRBJ1-1,TRBV10-2,CASTIDRAHTEAFF
TRBJ2-5,TRBV27,CASSIIRDRAVTQYF
TRBJ1-5,TRBV28,CASMDNQPQHF
TRBJ1-4,TRBV29-1,CSAGQKEKLFF